These T cell receptor beta chains were read from a single sample in a study of blood T cell repertoires in COVID-19. Measured with immunoSEQ multiplex PCR; TCRdb has only the in-frame clones, and not every one. Here the sample spans some 290,000 clones, around four fifths being singletons. Sequenced input: peripheral blood. These TCRs come from a man in his sixties who had recovered from COVID-19. CDR3s include the opening cysteine and the closing phenylalanine or tryptophan. Fields, in order: D gene, V gene, clone size, J gene, CDR3 DNA, CDR3 protein. D genes are given only for firm matches. Size is stated for part of the rows, as once, few or many counts, or as a class when the clone is expanded.

D: -
V: TRBV21-1
size: -
J: TRBJ1-4
DNA: TGTGCCAGCGGATACAGGGGTGGGGAAAAACTGTTTTTT
CDR3: CASGYRGGEKLFF

D: -
V: TRBV14
size: -
J: TRBJ2-6
DNA: TGTGCCAGCAGCCTAACGTCCGCCAGGGCCGGGGCCAACGTCCTGACTTTC
CDR3: CASSLTSARAGANVLTF

D: TRBD2
V: TRBV30
size: once
J: TRBJ2-3
DNA: TGTGCCCTAGCGGGAGGGAGCGCAGATACGCAGTATTTT
CDR3: CALAGGSADTQYF

D: -
V: TRBV9
size: -
J: TRBJ1-3
DNA: TGTGCCAGCAGCGTTTATGACGAGACAGCCTCTGGAAACACCATATATTTT
CDR3: CASSVYDETASGNTIYF

D: -
V: TRBV19
size: -
J: TRBJ2-6
DNA: TGTGCCAGTAGTCCCACAGGCACTGGGGCCAACGTCCTGACTTTC
CDR3: CASSPTGTGANVLTF

D: -
V: TRBV12-5
size: -
J: TRBJ2-3
DNA: TGTGCTAGTGCCCTCACAGATACGCAGTATTTT
CDR3: CASALTDTQYF

D: -
V: TRBV4-1
size: -
J: TRBJ2-1
DNA: TGCGCCAGCAGCCAAGAAGGCGAGCGACCTTCCGCCAAGGAGCAGTTCTTC
CDR3: CASSQEGERPSAKEQFF

D: TRBD2
V: TRBV3-1/TRBV3-2
size: -
J: TRBJ2-4
DNA: TGTGCCAGCAGTTTGGCGGGGGAGGCCAAAAACATTCAGTACTTC
CDR3: CASSLAGEAKNIQYF

D: -
V: TRBV6-5
size: few
J: TRBJ1-1
DNA: TGTGCCAGCAGGGGACGGGGAGGGGTCACTGAAGCTTTCTTT
CDR3: CASRGRGGVTEAFF

D: TRBD1
V: TRBV19
size: -
J: TRBJ1-1
DNA: TGTGCCAGTAGTCTGCAGGGGGCTTCCACTGAAGCTTTCTTT
CDR3: CASSLQGASTEAFF

D: TRBD1
V: TRBV6-1
size: -
J: TRBJ2-5
DNA: TGTGCCAGCAGTGAAGCGACAGGGGTCGGTATCGAGACCCAGTACTTC
CDR3: CASSEATGVGIETQYF

D: TRBD1
V: TRBV19
size: -
J: TRBJ1-1
DNA: TGTGCCAGTAGTATCACGGGACAGGGTGCGTGGAACACTGAAGCTTTCTTT
CDR3: CASSITGQGAWNTEAFF

D: -
V: TRBV28
size: -
J: TRBJ2-3
DNA: TGTGCCAGCAGTCCGGCGGGACTCTTGACAGATACGCAGTATTTT
CDR3: CASSPAGLLTDTQYF

D: -
V: TRBV6-6
size: -
J: TRBJ1-6
DNA: TGTGCCAGCAGTTACTCAGGACAGCCAAATTCACCCCTCCACTTT
CDR3: CASSYSGQPNSPLHF

D: TRBD1
V: TRBV10-2
size: -
J: TRBJ1-1
DNA: TGCGCCAGCAGTGAGTGGACAGGGTGGATGAACACTGAAGCTTTCTTT
CDR3: CASSEWTGWMNTEAFF

D: -
V: TRBV19
size: few
J: TRBJ1-1
DNA: TGTGCCAGTAGTATCGCAGGGGTTGGCACTGAAGCTTTCTTT
CDR3: CASSIAGVGTEAFF

D: TRBD1
V: TRBV28
size: -
J: TRBJ2-2
DNA: TGTGCCAGCAGGTACGGTGACAGGGGATACACCGGGGAGCTGTTTTTT
CDR3: CASRYGDRGYTGELFF

D: -
V: TRBV7-8
size: -
J: TRBJ1-2
DNA: TGTGCCAGCAGCACAGGTTGGGCCGACACCGACTATGGCTACACCTTC
CDR3: CASSTGWADTDYGYTF

D: TRBD2
V: TRBV27
size: once
J: TRBJ2-1
DNA: TGTGCCAGCAGTAGAAGGACTAGCGGGACGTTAAATGAGCAGTTCTTC
CDR3: CASSRRTSGTLNEQFF

D: TRBD2
V: TRBV19
size: -
J: TRBJ2-3
DNA: TGTGCCAGTAGTACGGGGACTAGCGGGAGAATACCCACAGATACGCAGTATTTT
CDR3: CASSTGTSGRIPTDTQYF

D: TRBD2
V: TRBV7-9
size: -
J: TRBJ2-2
DNA: TGTGCCACCGTGACTAGCGGGGGGGCCGCCACCGGGGAGCTGTTTTTT
CDR3: CATVTSGGAATGELFF

D: TRBD1
V: TRBV19
size: -
J: TRBJ2-3
DNA: TGTGCCAGTAGGGAGACAGGGAATTCCCCAGATACGCAGTATTTT
CDR3: CASRETGNSPDTQYF

D: -
V: TRBV18
size: -
J: TRBJ2-1
DNA: TGTGCCAGCTCCCCGATCGGGATTGAGCAGTTCTTC
CDR3: CASSPIGIEQFF

D: -
V: TRBV5-1
size: -
J: TRBJ1-3
DNA: TGCGCCAGCAGCCCCCGACAGGCTCACCTCTCTGGAAACACCATATATTTT
CDR3: CASSPRQAHLSGNTIYF

D: TRBD2
V: TRBV7-2
size: -
J: TRBJ2-3
DNA: TGTGCCAGCAGTCGGAACCAGCGGGGGGGCCTTGATACGCAGTATTTT
CDR3: CASSRNQRGGLDTQYF

D: -
V: TRBV2
size: once
J: TRBJ1-5
DNA: TGTGCCAGCAGAAGCCCATATAGCAATCAGCCCCAGCATTTT
CDR3: CASRSPYSNQPQHF

D: TRBD2
V: TRBV7-2
size: -
J: TRBJ2-1
DNA: TGTGCCAGCAGCCGTCCTGGACTAGCTACGCACAATGAGCAGTTCTTC
CDR3: CASSRPGLATHNEQFF

D: TRBD2
V: TRBV4-1
size: -
J: TRBJ2-5
DNA: TGCGCCAGCAGCCAAGTGCTAGCGGGAGAGACCCAGTACTTC
CDR3: CASSQVLAGETQYF

D: TRBD1
V: TRBV2
size: -
J: TRBJ2-6
DNA: TGTGCCAGCAGTGAAGGACCGGGACAGGCCTCCTCTGGGGCCAACGTCCTGACTTTC
CDR3: CASSEGPGQASSGANVLTF

D: -
V: TRBV5-1
size: -
J: TRBJ2-2
DNA: TGCGCCAGCAGCCCGGGACTGGGGAACACCGGGGAGCTGTTTTTT
CDR3: CASSPGLGNTGELFF

D: -
V: TRBV5-1
size: -
J: TRBJ2-3
DNA: TGCGCCAGCAGCTTGGATGCTAGCGGCACAGATACGCAGTATTTT
CDR3: CASSLDASGTDTQYF

D: -
V: TRBV7-2
size: -
J: TRBJ2-7
DNA: TGTGCCAGCAGCTTAGTGGGCGGACAGAGCCTCGAGCAGTACTTC
CDR3: CASSLVGGQSLEQYF

D: TRBD2
V: TRBV5-1
size: -
J: TRBJ2-1
DNA: TGCGCCAGCGCCCATACAGCGGGAGGGCTCGATGAGCAGTTCTTC
CDR3: CASAHTAGGLDEQFF

D: -
V: TRBV4-1
size: -
J: TRBJ2-1
DNA: TGCGCCAGCAGCTTGGCAGGGTGGGATGAGCAGTTCTTC
CDR3: CASSLAGWDEQFF

D: TRBD1
V: TRBV9
size: -
J: TRBJ1-3
DNA: TGTGCCAGCAGCCCCCGGACAGGGCACTCTGGAAACACCATATATTTT
CDR3: CASSPRTGHSGNTIYF